The source of this TCR beta chain is a study of graft-versus-host responses after intestinal transplantation. This table comes from immunoSEQ multiplex PCR, and its TCRdb copy is limited to in-frame clones, with some not included. The sample yields about 130,000 clones, around 94% seen once. On this clone: Its antigen is not known. Other DNA sequences in the sample encode the same CDR3.

The CDR3 sequence is 11 residues long. Germline V gene sequence: CDR1 DFQATT, CDR2 SNEGSKA (reference sequence). Trimming took off 5 bases at V and 2 bases at J, with 7 bases between the two ends. General study points: Where graft-donor T cell macrochimerism was present, patients had high graft-versus-host to host-versus-graft clonal ratios in allografts.

The origin of this receptor is a human donor who received an intestinal transplant. The rearrangement links TRBV20-1 to TRBJ2-7; no reliable D call. The specimen was unstimulated CD4+ T cells sorted from spleen or lymph node cells, collected before intestinal transplant. The CDR3 nucleotides are TGCAGTGCTGCAGACACCTACGAGCAGTACTTC. As protein: CSAADTYEQYF.